A single TCR beta chain is shown here with its context. Losses at the gene ends were 5 bases for V and 8 bases for J; bases not matched to a gene: 5. There are 12 residues in the CDR3. Germline values: CDR1 SEHNR, CDR2 FQNEAQ (reference sequence). This record comes from a study of T cell responses to AZD1222 COVID-19 vaccine. Clones were read by immunoSEQ multiplex PCR, and TCRdb kept only the in-frame ones, dropping some. Among around 60,000 clones listed, over 80% were seen once. The J gene is TRBJ1-2, the V gene TRBV7-9; 7 bases line up with TRBD1. Sequences were derived from peripheral blood, sampled 28 days after the second dose of the MenACWY control vaccine. The source is an adult who received the MenACWY meningococcal vaccine as a control. The DNA of the CDR3 is TGTGCCAGCAGCCAGCGACAGGGCGGCTACACCTTC. It specifies CASSQRQGGYTF.